These 10 T cell receptor beta chains share one sample of origin, sequenced in a study of T cells in Graves' hyperthyroidism and ophthalmopathy. Amplified TCR beta CDR3 regions derived from RNA transcripts. The study used the HTBI primer set for a first-round RT-PCR of the TCR CDR3. TCRdb re-called the multiplex PCR reads through MiXCR, storing one row per CDR3 protein. The sample contains fewer than 450,000 distinct CDR3 sequences, under 20% of which appear only once. Sequenced sample: blood. These receptors originate from a man aged 18-30 years with Graves' ophthalmopathy.

V usage is TRBV6-1 and J usage is TRBJ1-3; D unclear. Germline CDR1 MNHNS, CDR2 SASEGT. This CDR3 spans 16 amino acids. Trimming shortened V by 1 base and J by 0 bases, and 10 bases separated the two germline ends. The CDR3, as DNA: TGTGCCAGCAGTGAAGGTCTGGCAGCCTCTGGAAACACCATATATTTT. Protein: CASSEGLAASGNTIYF.

This clonotype showed up just a few times. V gene TRBV9 combines with J gene TRBJ2-2; weak D call: TRBD1 (7 bases). The CDR3 runs to 16 residues. V was clipped by 3 bases and J by 0 bases, with 12 bases between them. Germline V lookup: CDR1 SGDLS, CDR2 YYNGEE. The CDR3 bases are TGTGCCAGCAGCGATCAGGGGGGAACGAACACCGGGGAGCTGTTTTTT. As protein: CASSDQGGTNTGELFF.

There are many counts of this clonotype. V and J are TRBV7-9 and TRBJ2-1, with 10 positions matching TRBD2. Germline-derived CDR1 and CDR2 are SEHNR and FQNEAQ (reference sequence). The CDR3 runs to 14 residues. The trim removed 2 bases at V and 9 bases at J, leaving 4 bases unmatched. The CDR3 loop is CASSLSGGAGEQFF. CDR3 DNA sequence: TGTGCCAGCAGCTTAAGCGGGGGGGCGGGTGAGCAGTTCTTC.

The chain combines TRBV10-2 with TRBJ1-4; possible D gene TRBD1, 6 bases. The CDR3 has 14 amino acids. The germline V gene encodes CDR1 WSHSY and CDR2 SAAADI. V lost 3 bases to trimming and J lost 5 bases, with 10 bases between them. This chain's CDR3 is CASSEEGGNEKLFF. The CDR3 DNA follows: TGCGCCAGCAGTGAAGAGGGGGGGAATGAAAAACTGTTTTTT.

Here the CDR3 reads CASGQGHQETQYF. The CDR3 DNA reads TGTGCCTCCGGCCAGGGACACCAAGAGACCCAGTACTTC. V usage is TRBV7-7 and J usage is TRBJ2-5; D possibly matches TRBD1 or TRBD2 (5 bases each). From germline, CDR1 is SSHAT and CDR2 FNYEAQ (reference sequence). The CDR3 extends over 13 amino acids. V lost 11 bases and J lost 0, with 13 bases in between.

This clonotype has a count of ten or more. This chain links TRBV12-3 or TRBV12-4 with TRBJ1-2; D gene unclear. Deletions cut 3 bases from V and 6 bases from J, with 11 bases between. The CDR3 is 13 amino acids. This CDR3 is CASSFQDADGYTF. The CDR3 nucleotides read TGTGCCAGCAGTTTCCAGGACGCGGATGGCTACACCTTC.

This clonotype was seen more than once but under ten times. The rearrangement joins TRBV3-1 to TRBJ1-5; the D is unclear. The germline V gene has CDR1 LGHDT and CDR2 YNNKEL (reference sequence). CDR3 length equals 11 residues. V lost 4 bases, J lost 9 bases, and 7 bases lay in between. CDR3: CASSRGGPQHF. CDR3 nucleotide sequence: TGTGCCAGCAGCCGGGGAGGGCCCCAGCATTTT.

This clonotype was seen only a few times. The chain uses TRBV6-2 or TRBV6-3 and TRBJ1-5, with 7 bases aligning to TRBD1. The germline CDR1 and CDR2 sequences are MNHEY and SVGEGT. J gave up 0 bases and V 4 bases, and 21 bases lay outside the gene matches. The CDR3 has 21 residues. The CDR3 region has the DNA TGTGCCAGCAGTTCCCCATGGGCAGGGGGTCGTTCTTCCTATAGCAATCAGCCCCAGCATTTT. Its protein product is CASSSPWAGGRSSYSNQPQHF.

This chain connects TRBV5-8 to TRBJ1-1, with D hard to call. The germline V gene has CDR1 SGHTS and CDR2 YDEGEE. The CDR3 has 14 residues. The germline V and J ends were trimmed by 4 bases and 1 base, with 11 bases remaining between them. The CDR3 reads CASSIVDGNTEAFF. CDR3 sequence (DNA): TGTGCCAGCAGCATCGTGGACGGGAACACTGAAGCTTTCTTT.

This clonotype came up a few times. V usage is TRBV6-1 and J usage is TRBJ2-6, with D tentatively TRBD1 or TRBD2 (6 bases each). The germline CDR1 and CDR2 sequences are MNHNS and SASEGT. V lost 0 bases and J 0 bases, leaving 9 bases between the germline ends. CDR3 length: 17 residues. Here the CDR3 DNA reads TGTGCCAGCAGTGAAGCCGGAGGGGGCTCTGGGGCCAACGTCCTGACTTTC. Translating gives CASSEAGGGSGANVLTF.